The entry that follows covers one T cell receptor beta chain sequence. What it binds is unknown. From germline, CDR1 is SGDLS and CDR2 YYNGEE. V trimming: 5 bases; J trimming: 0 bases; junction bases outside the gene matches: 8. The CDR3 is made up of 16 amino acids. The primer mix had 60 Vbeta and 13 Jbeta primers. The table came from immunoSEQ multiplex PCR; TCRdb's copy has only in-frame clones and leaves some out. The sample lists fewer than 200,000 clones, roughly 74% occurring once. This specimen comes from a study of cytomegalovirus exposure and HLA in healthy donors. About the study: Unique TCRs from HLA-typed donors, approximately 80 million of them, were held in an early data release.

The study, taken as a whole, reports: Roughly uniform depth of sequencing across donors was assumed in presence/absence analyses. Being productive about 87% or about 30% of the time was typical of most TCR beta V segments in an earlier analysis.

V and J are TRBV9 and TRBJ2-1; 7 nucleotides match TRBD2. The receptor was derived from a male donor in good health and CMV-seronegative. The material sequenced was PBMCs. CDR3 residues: CASSHREASSYNEQFF. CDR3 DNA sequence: TGTGCCAGCAGTCACCGGGAGGCAAGCTCCTACAATGAGCAGTTCTTC.